This T cell receptor (beta chain) derives from a study of sequential checkpoint blockade in melanoma. Overall study: Matched biopsies came pretreatment and at week 13 for 20 to 25 patients. General study results and limits: Tumor T-cell fraction and clonality correlated with PD-L1 and CD8+ counts.

The sample holds many counts of this clone. The target antigen is unknown. The treatment denotes: randomized to nivolumab then ipilimumab (arm A) or the reverse (arm B). Germline V lookup: CDR1 SGHNT, CDR2 YENEEA. The CDR3 loop spans 14 amino acids. V lost 4 bases to trimming and J lost 1 base, with 11 bases between them. Method: immunoSEQ multiplex PCR; TCRdb's copy keeps in-frame clones and lacks some. The top ten clones hold 15% to 18% of a sample with 3,000 to 3,500 clones, roughly 21% of them seen once. The V gene is TRBV11-3, the J gene TRBJ2-7; maybe TRBD1 (6 bases). This TCR was recovered from a human patient with melanoma. Some clones in this sample may be carry-over from other donors' samples. This specimen consisted of tumor tissue (inferred from file names), obtained from a patient given nivolumab and ipilimumab in sequence. The CDR3 is CASSSPDRSYEQYF. The CDR3 coding sequence is TGTGCCAGCAGCTCGCCCGACAGGTCCTACGAGCAGTACTTC.